This T cell receptor beta chain stems from a study of T cell responses to AZD1222 COVID-19 vaccine. The table came from immunoSEQ multiplex PCR; TCRdb's copy has only in-frame clones and leaves some out. This table has 150,000 to 200,000 clones, 75% to 90% appearing once. Deletions cut 1 base from V and 2 bases from J, with 15 bases between. Germline loops: CDR1 MNHEY, CDR2 SVGAGI. The CDR3 runs 16 residues. Whole-study findings and limits: It should be noted that donors were predominantly white British and more often female, and clonal diversity was possibly underestimated. After the peak T cell response, and only then, were repertoires sampled. The study reported that nearly half of spike-specific TCRs target unmutated variant regions. At baseline, seropositivity was found in only a handful of AZD1222 recipients.

This clone was seen a few times. Its antigen is unidentified. The input for sequencing was peripheral blood, taken on day 0 of MenACWY control vaccination. This TCR derives from an adult in good health. The chain is built from TRBV6-5 and TRBJ2-7, with D perhaps being TRBD1 or TRBD2 (5 bases each). CDR3 region: CASSYYETGLTYEQYF. Written as DNA, the CDR3 is TGTGCCAGCAGTTACTATGAGACGGGGCTCACCTACGAGCAGTACTTC.